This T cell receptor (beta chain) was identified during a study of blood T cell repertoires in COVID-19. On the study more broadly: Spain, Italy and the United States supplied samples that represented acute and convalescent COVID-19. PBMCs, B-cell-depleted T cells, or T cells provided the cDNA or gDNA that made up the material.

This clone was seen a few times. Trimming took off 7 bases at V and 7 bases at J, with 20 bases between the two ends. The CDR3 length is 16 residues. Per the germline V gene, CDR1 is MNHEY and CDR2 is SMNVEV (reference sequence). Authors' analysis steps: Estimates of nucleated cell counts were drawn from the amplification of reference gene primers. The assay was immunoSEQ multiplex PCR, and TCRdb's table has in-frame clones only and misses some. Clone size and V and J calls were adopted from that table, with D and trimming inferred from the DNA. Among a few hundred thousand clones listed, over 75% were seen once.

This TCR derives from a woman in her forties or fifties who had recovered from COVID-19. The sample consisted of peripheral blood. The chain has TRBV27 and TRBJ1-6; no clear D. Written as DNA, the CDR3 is TGTGCCAGCACCCCAGTCGCGGCCCGAGGGAATTCACCCCTCCACTTT. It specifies CASTPVAARGNSPLHF.